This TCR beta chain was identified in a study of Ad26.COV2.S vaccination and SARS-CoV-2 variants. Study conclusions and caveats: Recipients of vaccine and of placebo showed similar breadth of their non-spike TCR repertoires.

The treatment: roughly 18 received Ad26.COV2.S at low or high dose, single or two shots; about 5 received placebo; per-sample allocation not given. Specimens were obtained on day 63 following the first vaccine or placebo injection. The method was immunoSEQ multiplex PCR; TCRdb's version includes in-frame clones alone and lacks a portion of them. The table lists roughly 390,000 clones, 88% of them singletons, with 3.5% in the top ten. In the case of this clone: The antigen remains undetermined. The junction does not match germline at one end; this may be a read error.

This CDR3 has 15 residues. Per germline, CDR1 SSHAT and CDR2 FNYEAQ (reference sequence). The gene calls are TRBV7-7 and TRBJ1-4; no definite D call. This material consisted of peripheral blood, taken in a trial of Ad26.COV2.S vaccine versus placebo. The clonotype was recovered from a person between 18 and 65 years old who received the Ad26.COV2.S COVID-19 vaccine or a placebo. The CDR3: CASSPSPGFNEKLFF. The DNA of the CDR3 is TGTGCTAGCAGCCCCTCCCCGGGATTCAATGAAAAACTGTTTTTT.